The sequence of this T cell receptor beta chain was determined in a study of blood T cells in healthy people across ages. Using a J-beta primer mix together with a sample-barcoded 5' primer, a second PCR was run for about 7 to 12 cycles. TCRdb itself ran the 5' RACE reads through MiXCR, one entry per CDR3 protein. The data show over 1.5 million distinct CDR3 sequences, with just under 50% seen just once and about 2.1% held by the top ten. This receptor was taken from a woman aged 40-49 years in good health. Sequencing input: blood.

CDR3 protein: CATSRDRPSDGELFF. DNA of the CDR3: TGTGCCACCAGCAGAGATAGACCTTCTGACGGGGAGCTGTTTTTT. This chain uses TRBV15 with TRBJ2-2; no firm D call. Germline V gives CDR1 LNHNV, CDR2 YYDKDF (reference sequence). V was trimmed by 0 bases and J by 7 bases, leaving 12 bases between them. The CDR3 spans 15 residues. Full variable domain (remainder filled in from reference TRBV15 and TRBJ2-2): DAMVIQNPRYQVTQFGKPVTLSCSQTLNHNVMYWYQQKSSQAPKLLFHYYDKDFNNEADTPDNFQSRRPNTSFCFLDIRSPGLGDTAMYLCATSRDRPSDGELFFGEGSRLTVL.